These 27 T cell receptor beta chains were sequenced from one sample in a study of cytomegalovirus exposure and HLA in healthy donors. Use of 60 Vbeta and 13 Jbeta primers characterized the PCR. Using immunoSEQ multiplex PCR, the repertoire was profiled, and TCRdb retains in-frame clones only, with some absent. The table includes about 100,000 clones, around 82% detected once. Sequenced material: PBMCs. Receptor source: a woman aged 55 to 70 in good health and CMV-seronegative.

V is TRBV5-1 and J is TRBJ2-7; 12 positions agree with TRBD1. There are 14 residues in the CDR3. J gave up 6 bases and V 2 bases, and 3 bases lay outside the gene matches. Per germline, CDR1 SGHRS and CDR2 YFSETQ. The CDR3: CASSLGTGGTEQYF. The CDR3 region has the DNA TGCGCCAGCAGCTTAGGGACAGGGGGCACCGAGCAGTACTTC.

V gene TRBV29-1 combines with J gene TRBJ1-1; tentatively, D is TRBD1 (6 bases). V was pared by 6 bases and J by 4 bases, with 15 bases between. This CDR3 is 13 amino acids long. Per germline, CDR1 SQVTM and CDR2 ANQGSEA. CDR3 sequence (DNA): TGCAGCGTGACCTCGGGCAGGGGCACTGAAGCTTTCTTT. This sequence encodes CSVTSGRGTEAFF.

V and J are TRBV4-3 and TRBJ2-1; the D is unclear. Germline V gene data show CDR1 as LGHNA and CDR2 as YSLEER. The CDR3 is made up of 16 amino acids. V lost 0 bases to trimming and J lost 0 bases, with 9 bases between them. Written as DNA, the CDR3 is TGCGCCAGCAGCCAAGAGTACAGTAGCTCCTACAATGAGCAGTTCTTC. This codes for CASSQEYSSSYNEQFF.

The chain has TRBV2 and TRBJ1-1, with TRBD1 matching 7 bases. Germline lookup yields CDR1 SNHLY and CDR2 FYNNEI. Trimming removed 5 bases from V and 0 bases from J; junction bases left unmatched: 6. The CDR3 spans 15 residues. CDR3: CASSYRGGMNTEAFF. The CDR3 DNA reads TGTGCCAGCAGTTACAGGGGCGGGATGAACACTGAAGCTTTCTTT.

This chain joins TRBV6-6 and TRBJ1-1, with 8 nucleotides matching TRBD1. CDR3 length: 11 residues. The ends lost 6 bases at V and 10 bases at J; junction bases unmatched: 4. Germline lookup yields CDR1 MNHNY and CDR2 SVGAGI (reference sequence). The CDR3 here is CASRLTGGAFF. The CDR3 DNA reads TGTGCCAGCAGATTAACAGGGGGAGCTTTCTTT.

This clone was observed a single time. The junction and the germline gene differ at one end; a read error may be behind it. The genes are TRBV4-3 and TRBJ2-3, with TRBD2 matching 10 bases. CDR1 and CDR2 from the germline V gene are LGHNA and YSLEER. This CDR3 is 15 amino acids long. CDR3 in amino acids: CASSLRLAGTDTQYF. The CDR3 DNA reads as TGCGCCAGCAGCCTCAGACTAGCGGGCACGGATACGCAGTATTTT.

The chain has TRBV20-1 and TRBJ2-5; D not certain. The CDR3 is 11 residues long. V lost 7 bases to trimming and J lost 2 bases, with 8 bases between them. Germline assignment: CDR1 DFQATT and CDR2 SNEGSKA (reference sequence). This CDR3 is CSGSGQETQYF. CDR3 DNA sequence: TGCAGTGGGTCCGGGCAAGAGACCCAGTACTTC.

The CDR3: CASKGGGPNRNTEAFF. The CDR3 DNA is TGTGCCAGCAAGGGGGGGGGACCTAATAGGAACACTGAAGCTTTCTTT. V and J are TRBV7-2 and TRBJ1-1, with D possibly TRBD1 on 6 matching bases. The CDR3 extends over 16 amino acids. In germline, CDR1 is SGHTA, CDR2 FQGNSA. Trimming pared 7 bases from V and 1 base from J, leaving 19 bases between.

The genes are TRBV14 and TRBJ1-2; D perhaps matches TRBD1 (5 bases). Trimming took off 4 bases at V and 5 bases at J, with 17 bases between the two ends. This CDR3 is 15 amino acids long. Germline V gives CDR1 SGHDN, CDR2 FVKESK. The CDR3 DNA is TGTGCCAGCAGCCGAGAACCATACGGGGGATATGGCTACACCTTC. Translation: CASSREPYGGYGYTF.

The V gene is TRBV5-4, the J gene TRBJ2-2; D is perhaps TRBD2 (6 bases). This CDR3 comprises 16 residues. Germline lookup yields CDR1 SGHNT and CDR2 YYREEE (reference sequence). The ends were cut back, 4 bases at V and 1 base at J, with 14 bases in the middle. The CDR3 nucleotides read TGTGCCAGCAGCCCCCCCGGGACTCAGAACACCGGGGAGCTGTTTTTT. Residues: CASSPPGTQNTGELFF.

This clone has only a few counts. The chain joins TRBV9 to TRBJ1-2; D ambiguous. CDR3 length: 12 residues. The germline V gene has CDR1 SGDLS and CDR2 YYNGEE. Deletions cut 4 bases from V and 6 bases from J, with 10 bases between. CDR3 DNA: TGTGCCAGCAGCCCCCCCTCTAATGGCTACACCTTC. This gives the protein CASSPPSNGYTF.

This chain links TRBV12-5 with TRBJ2-3, with TRBD1 matching 7 bases. CDR3 size: 16 residues. Germline V gives CDR1 LGHNT, CDR2 FRNRAP. After removal of 2 bases from V and 3 bases from J, the junction contained 8 bases not matched to a gene. The CDR3 here is CASGLLTGEETDTQYF. Here the CDR3 DNA reads TGTGCTAGTGGTTTGCTAACAGGGGAAGAGACAGATACGCAGTATTTT.

This rearrangement joins TRBV6-6 to TRBJ2-7, with 10 bases fitting TRBD2. This CDR3 has 15 residues. V lost 6 bases, J lost 4 bases, and 9 bases stayed unmatched. Looked up from germline, CDR1 is MNHNY and CDR2 is SVGAGI (reference sequence). The CDR3 bases are TGTGCCAGCAGCTCCCGACTAGCGGGCGTGTACGAGCAGTACTTC. It translates to CASSSRLAGVYEQYF.

This clone was seen a handful of times. This chain joins TRBV5-1 and TRBJ2-1; 10 bases are shared with TRBD2. The CDR3 contains 14 residues. The germline CDR1 and CDR2 sequences are SGHRS and YFSETQ. V shed 2 bases and J 7 bases; nucleotides not matched to a gene: 3. CDR3 sequence (DNA): TGCGCCAGCAGCTTTGAACTAGCGGGAAATGAGCAGTTCTTC. Encoded protein: CASSFELAGNEQFF.

The V gene is TRBV6-1, the J gene TRBJ2-7, with 9 positions matching TRBD1. V lost 6 bases to trimming and J lost 7 bases; unmatched junction nucleotides: 10. CDR3 length: 14 residues. Germline loops: CDR1 MNHNS, CDR2 SASEGT. CDR3 nucleotide sequence: TGTGCCAGCAGACGAACAGGGGGCGCGGAGGAGCAGTACTTC. Translation gives CASRRTGGAEEQYF.

This clone has a single count. The gene calls are TRBV7-6 and TRBJ2-5; D unresolved. The CDR3 covers 15 residues. Trimming shortened V by 1 base and J by 4 bases, and 13 bases separated the two germline ends. Germline V gene lookup returns CDR1 SGHVS and CDR2 FNYEAQ. DNA of the CDR3: TGTGCCAGCAGCTTAGTCACTCGAGTCCCAGAGACCCAGTACTTC. Its translation is CASSLVTRVPETQYF.

The J gene is TRBJ2-7, the V gene TRBV7-8; 10 bases agree with TRBD2. Germline V CDR1 and CDR2: SGHVS, FQNEAQ. This CDR3 spans 16 amino acids. Trimming cost V 5 bases and J 7 bases; bases outside gene matches: 14. Here the CDR3 reads CASSTQLSSGGVEQYF. The CDR3 DNA is TGTGCCAGCAGCACCCAACTGAGCAGCGGGGGGGTTGAGCAGTACTTC.

The V and J genes are TRBV28 and TRBJ2-2; D possibly corresponds to TRBD2 (5 bases). Trimming took 1 base from V and 0 from J, leaving 9 bases between them. Germline V gives CDR1 MDHEN, CDR2 SYDVKM. The length of the CDR3 is 16 residues. CDR3 residues: CASSLYPGTNTGELFF. The CDR3 nucleotides read TGTGCCAGCAGTTTATATCCGGGGACGAACACCGGGGAGCTGTTTTTT. Using reference TRBV28 and TRBJ2-2 for the parts outside the CDR3, the full variable domain is DVKVTQSSRYLVKRTGEKVFLECVQDMDHENMFWYRQDPGLGLRLIYFSYDVKMKEKGDIPEGYSVSREKKERFSLILESASTNQTSMYLCASSLYPGTNTGELFFGEGSRLTVL.

This chain uses TRBV2 with TRBJ2-1; no definite D call. V dropped 4 bases and J dropped 8 bases, with 12 bases sitting between them. The CDR3 contains 13 residues. Germline V lookup: CDR1 SNHLY, CDR2 FYNNEI. CDR3 DNA sequence: TGTGCCAGCAGTGGATTAGCTGTACATGAGCAGTTCTTC. It translates to CASSGLAVHEQFF.

The count of this clone is one. This sequence joins TRBV6-5 and TRBJ2-1, with a tentative D call TRBD1 (5 bases). The CDR3 contains 13 residues. Trimming removed 2 bases at V and 5 bases at J, with 7 bases between. The germline V gene has CDR1 MNHEY and CDR2 SVGAGI. The DNA of the CDR3 is TGTGCCAGCAGTTACGACAGAGACAATGAGCAGTTCTTC. It encodes CASSYDRDNEQFF.

The V gene is TRBV6-5, the J gene TRBJ2-4; TRBD1 is a possible D gene (6 bases). Germline CDR1 MNHEY, CDR2 SVGAGI. This CDR3 comprises 14 residues. V lost 6 bases and J lost 7, with 16 bases in between. Here the CDR3 reads CASSSKRQANIQYF. In nucleotides, the CDR3 is TGTGCCAGCAGCTCCAAAAGACAGGCCAACATTCAGTACTTC.

The chain carries TRBV9 and TRBJ2-7; D is perhaps TRBD2 (5 bases). V was clipped by 0 bases and J by 6 bases, with 10 bases between them. The length of the CDR3 is 13 residues. Germline loops: CDR1 SGDLS, CDR2 YYNGEE. The CDR3 here is CASSVVEASEQYF. CDR3 DNA: TGTGCCAGCAGCGTAGTGGAGGCGTCCGAGCAGTACTTC. The full variable domain, with the rest looked up from reference TRBV9 and TRBJ2-7, is DSGVTQTPKHLITATGQRVTLRCSPRSGDLSVYWYQQSLDQGLQFLIQYYNGEERAKGNILERFSAQQFPDLHSELNLSSLELGDSALYFCASSVVEASEQYFGPGTRLTVT.

This chain uses TRBV25-1 with TRBJ1-1, with TRBD1 as a possible D gene (5 bases). Trimming stripped 11 bases from V and 5 bases from J, with 12 bases between. Germline-derived CDR1 and CDR2 are MGHDK and SYGVNS. The CDR3 is made up of 11 amino acids. Here the CDR3 reads CAARGGTEAFF. The CDR3 nucleotides are TGTGCCGCCCGCGGGGGGACTGAAGCTTTCTTT.

This clone was detected only once. The chain carries TRBV30 and TRBJ1-3; D is uncertain. Germline values: CDR1 GTSNPN, CDR2 SVGIG (reference sequence). This CDR3 contains 14 residues. V was trimmed by 3 bases and J by 2 bases, leaving 11 bases between them. CDR3 amino acids: CAWRTGITGNTIYF. The DNA of the CDR3 is TGTGCCTGGAGGACGGGGATCACTGGAAACACCATATATTTT.

This clone was seen only a few times. The chain links TRBV5-6 to TRBJ2-7; 9 nucleotides match TRBD2. Germline values: CDR1 SGHDT, CDR2 YYEEEE. Unmatched junction bases numbered 8, after V lost 4 bases and J lost 0 bases. CDR3 length: 16 amino acids. The CDR3 nucleotides read TGTGCCAGCAGCCCCGAGACTAGCGGAGACTCCTACGAGCAGTACTTC. Protein: CASSPETSGDSYEQYF.

The rearrangement uses TRBV6-5 and TRBJ2-2; 8 bases are a match to TRBD2. Germline assignment: CDR1 MNHEY and CDR2 SVGAGI. V trimming: 0 bases; J trimming: 0 bases; junction bases outside the gene matches: 0. The CDR3 has 16 amino acids. CDR3 coding DNA: TGTGCCAGCAGTTACTCTAGCGGGGCGAACACCGGGGAGCTGTTTTTT. Residues: CASSYSSGANTGELFF.

This chain connects TRBV9 to TRBJ1-4; TRBD1 agrees at 10 bases. This CDR3 region has 15 residues. The V segment lost 4 bases and the J segment 8 bases; nucleotides outside the gene matches: 8. Germline CDR1 is SGDLS and CDR2 is YYNGEE. The CDR3 DNA sequence: TGTGCCAGCAGCAGAGGGACAGGGGAAGTCGAAAAACTGTTTTTT. It codes for CASSRGTGEVEKLFF.